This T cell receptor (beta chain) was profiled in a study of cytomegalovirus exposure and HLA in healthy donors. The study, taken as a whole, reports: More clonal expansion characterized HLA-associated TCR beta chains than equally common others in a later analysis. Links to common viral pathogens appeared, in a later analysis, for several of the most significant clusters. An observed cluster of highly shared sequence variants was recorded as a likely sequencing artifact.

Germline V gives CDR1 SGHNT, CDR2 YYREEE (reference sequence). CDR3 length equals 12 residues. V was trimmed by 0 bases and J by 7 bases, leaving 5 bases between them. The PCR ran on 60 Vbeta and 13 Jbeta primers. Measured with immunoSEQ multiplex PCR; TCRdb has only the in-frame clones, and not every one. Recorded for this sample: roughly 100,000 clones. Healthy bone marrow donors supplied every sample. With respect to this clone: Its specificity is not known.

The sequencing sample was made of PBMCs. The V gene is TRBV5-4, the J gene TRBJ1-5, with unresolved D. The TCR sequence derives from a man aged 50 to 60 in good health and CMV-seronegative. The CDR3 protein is CASSLDRQPQHF. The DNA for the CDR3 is TGTGCCAGCAGCTTGGATCGGCAGCCCCAGCATTTT.